This T cell receptor beta chain was captured by sequencing in a study of post-analysis software for immune sequencing data. Study-level background: Relapsing-remitting, secondary progressive and progressive-relapsing forms made up the multiple sclerosis disease courses. Study-level points and caveats: The authors found that F measure strongly co-clustered same-batch samples. Multiple sclerosis patients had significantly lower normalized Chao1 diversity than controls. Relative to controls, patients had about five TRBV segments at higher frequency, with TRBV5-6, TRBV5-1 and TRBV20-1 among these.

This clonotype showed up just a few times. Its target is not known. The TCR beta cDNA libraries carried unique molecular identifiers. T cells, 1 to 10 million of them, yielded 500,000 or so cDNA molecules. TCRdb reanalysed the PCR reads using MiXCR and keeps one entry per CDR3 protein. Of about 540,000 distinct CDR3 sequences listed, 34% are singletons. The V gene's germline CDR1 is SGHTA and CDR2 FQGNSA. This CDR3 comprises 16 residues. With 2 bases clipped from V and 0 bases from J, the junction kept 4 bases outside the gene matches. This sequence was found in a girl under 18 with multiple sclerosis. The source material was blood. The chain couples TRBV7-2 to TRBJ2-7, with TRBD1 matching 10 bases. As DNA, the CDR3 is TGTGCCAGCAGCTTATCGGGGACAGGGGACTCCTACGAGCAGTACTTC. Its translation is CASSLSGTGDSYEQYF.